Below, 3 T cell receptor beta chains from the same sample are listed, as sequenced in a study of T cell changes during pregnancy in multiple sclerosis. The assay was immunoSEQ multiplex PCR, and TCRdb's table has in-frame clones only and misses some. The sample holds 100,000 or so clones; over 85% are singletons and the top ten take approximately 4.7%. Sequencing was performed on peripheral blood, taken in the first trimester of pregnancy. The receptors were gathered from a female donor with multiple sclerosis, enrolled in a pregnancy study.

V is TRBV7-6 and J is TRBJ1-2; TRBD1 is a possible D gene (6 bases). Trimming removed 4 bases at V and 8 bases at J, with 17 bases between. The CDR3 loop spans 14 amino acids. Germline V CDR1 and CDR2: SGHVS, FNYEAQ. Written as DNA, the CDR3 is TGTGCCAGCAGCTCTTCCCAGGGGATGGAGGGCTACACCTTC. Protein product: CASSSSQGMEGYTF.

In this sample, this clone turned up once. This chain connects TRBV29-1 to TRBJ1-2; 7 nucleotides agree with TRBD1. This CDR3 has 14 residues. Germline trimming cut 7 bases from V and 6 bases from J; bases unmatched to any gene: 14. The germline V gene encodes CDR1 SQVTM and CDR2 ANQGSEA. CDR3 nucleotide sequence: TGCAGCGGACTTTCGGGACAGAACCTGGATGGCTACACCTTC. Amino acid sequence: CSGLSGQNLDGYTF.

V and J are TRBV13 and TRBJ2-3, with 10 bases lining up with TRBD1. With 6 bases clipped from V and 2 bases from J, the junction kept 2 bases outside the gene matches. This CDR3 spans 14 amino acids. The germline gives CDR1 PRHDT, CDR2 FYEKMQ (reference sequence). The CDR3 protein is CASRGQGITDTQYF. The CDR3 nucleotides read TGTGCCAGCAGGGGACAGGGGATCACAGATACGCAGTATTTT. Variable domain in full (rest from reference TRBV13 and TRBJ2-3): AAGVIQSPRHLIKEKRETATLKCYPIPRHDTVYWYQQGPGQDPQFLISFYEKMQSDKGSIPDRFSAQQFSDYHSELNMSSLELGDSALYFCASRGQGITDTQYFGPGTRLTVL.